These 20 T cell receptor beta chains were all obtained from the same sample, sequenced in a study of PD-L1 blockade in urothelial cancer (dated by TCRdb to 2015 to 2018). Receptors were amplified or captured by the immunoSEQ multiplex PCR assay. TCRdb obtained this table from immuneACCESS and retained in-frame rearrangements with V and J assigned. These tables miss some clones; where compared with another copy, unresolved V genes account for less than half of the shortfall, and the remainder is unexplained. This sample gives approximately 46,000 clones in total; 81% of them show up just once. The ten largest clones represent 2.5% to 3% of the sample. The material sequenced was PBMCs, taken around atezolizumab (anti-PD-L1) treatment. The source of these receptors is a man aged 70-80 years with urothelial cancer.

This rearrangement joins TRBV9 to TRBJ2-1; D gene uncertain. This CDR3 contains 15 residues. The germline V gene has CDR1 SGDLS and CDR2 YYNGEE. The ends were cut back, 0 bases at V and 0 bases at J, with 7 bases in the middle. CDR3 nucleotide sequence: TGTGCCAGCAGCGTAGACCAGTCCTCCTACAATGAGCAGTTCTTC. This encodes CASSVDQSSYNEQFF.

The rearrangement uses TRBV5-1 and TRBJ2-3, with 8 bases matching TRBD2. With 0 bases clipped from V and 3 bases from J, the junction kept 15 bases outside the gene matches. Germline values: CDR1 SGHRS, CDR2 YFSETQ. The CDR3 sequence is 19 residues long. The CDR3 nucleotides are TGCGCCAGCAGCTTGGCCGGTAGCGGGACCTTTCTTCGGACAGATACGCAGTATTTT. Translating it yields CASSLAGSGTFLRTDTQYF. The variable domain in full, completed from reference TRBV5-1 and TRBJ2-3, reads KAGVTQTPRYLIKTRGQQVTLSCSPISGHRSVSWYQQTPGQGLQFLFEYFSETQRNKGNFPGRFSGRQFSNSRSEMNVSTLELGDSALYLCASSLAGSGTFLRTDTQYFGPGTRLTVL.

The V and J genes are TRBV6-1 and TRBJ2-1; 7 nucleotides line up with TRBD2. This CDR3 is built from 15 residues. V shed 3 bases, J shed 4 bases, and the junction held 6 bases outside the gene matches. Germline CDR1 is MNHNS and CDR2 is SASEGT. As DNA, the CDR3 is TGTGCCAGCAGTGATGGGGGGGAGGCTTACAATGAGCAGTTCTTC. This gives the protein CASSDGGEAYNEQFF.

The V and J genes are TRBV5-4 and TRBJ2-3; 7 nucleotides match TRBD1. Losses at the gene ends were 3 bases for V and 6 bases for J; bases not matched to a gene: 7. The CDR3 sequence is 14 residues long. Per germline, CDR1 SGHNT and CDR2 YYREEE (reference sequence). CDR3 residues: CASSSPSRGDTQYF. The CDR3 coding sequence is TGTGCCAGCAGCTCCCCTTCCAGGGGGGATACGCAGTATTTT.

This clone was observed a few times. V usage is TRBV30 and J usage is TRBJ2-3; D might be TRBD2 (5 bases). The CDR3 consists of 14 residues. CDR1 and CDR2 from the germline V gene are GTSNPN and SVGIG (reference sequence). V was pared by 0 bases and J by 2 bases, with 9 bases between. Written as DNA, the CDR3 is TGTGCCTGGAGTGTACCCGGACTCACAGATACGCAGTATTTT. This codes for CAWSVPGLTDTQYF. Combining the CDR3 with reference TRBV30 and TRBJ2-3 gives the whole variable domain SQTIHQWPATLVQPVGSPLSLECTVEGTSNPNLYWYRQAAGRGLQLLFYSVGIGQISSEVPQNLSASRPQDRQFILSSKKLLLSDSGFYLCAWSVPGLTDTQYFGPGTRLTVL.

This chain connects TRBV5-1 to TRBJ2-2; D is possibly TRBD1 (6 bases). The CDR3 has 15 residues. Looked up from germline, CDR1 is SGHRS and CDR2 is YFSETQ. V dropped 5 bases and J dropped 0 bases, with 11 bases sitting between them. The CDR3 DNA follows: TGCGCCAGCAGTTATACAGGGCCGAACACCGGGGAGCTGTTTTTT. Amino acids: CASSYTGPNTGELFF.

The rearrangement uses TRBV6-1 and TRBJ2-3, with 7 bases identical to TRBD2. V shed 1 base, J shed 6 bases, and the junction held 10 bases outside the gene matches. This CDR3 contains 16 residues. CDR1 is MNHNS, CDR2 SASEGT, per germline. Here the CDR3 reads CASSEVGGPATDTQYF. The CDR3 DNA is TGTGCCAGCAGTGAAGTGGGAGGGCCGGCAACGGATACGCAGTATTTT.

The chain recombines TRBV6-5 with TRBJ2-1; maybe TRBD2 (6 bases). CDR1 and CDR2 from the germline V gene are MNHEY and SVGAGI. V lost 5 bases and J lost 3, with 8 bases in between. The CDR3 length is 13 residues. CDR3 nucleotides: TGTGCCAGCAGTCCGGACTACTACAATGAGCAGTTCTTC. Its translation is CASSPDYYNEQFF.

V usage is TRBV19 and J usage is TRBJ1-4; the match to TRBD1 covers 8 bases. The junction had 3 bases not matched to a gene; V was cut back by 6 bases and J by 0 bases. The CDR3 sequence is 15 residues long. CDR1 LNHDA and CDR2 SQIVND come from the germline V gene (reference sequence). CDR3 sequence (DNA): TGTGCCAGTAGACCGGGACAGGCAACTAATGAAAAACTGTTTTTT. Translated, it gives CASRPGQATNEKLFF.

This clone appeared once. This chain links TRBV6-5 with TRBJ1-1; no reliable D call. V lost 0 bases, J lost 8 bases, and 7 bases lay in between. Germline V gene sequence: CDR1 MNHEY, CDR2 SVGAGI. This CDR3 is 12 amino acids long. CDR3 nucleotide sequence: TGTGCCAGCAGTTACTCGACGGGGGAAGCTTTCTTT. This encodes CASSYSTGEAFF.

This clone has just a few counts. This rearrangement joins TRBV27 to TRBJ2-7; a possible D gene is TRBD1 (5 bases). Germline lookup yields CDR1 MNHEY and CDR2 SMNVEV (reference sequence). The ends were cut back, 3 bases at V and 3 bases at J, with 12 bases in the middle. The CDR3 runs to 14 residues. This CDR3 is CASSFQGFNYEQYF. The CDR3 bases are TGTGCCAGCAGTTTTCAGGGATTCAACTACGAGCAGTACTTC.

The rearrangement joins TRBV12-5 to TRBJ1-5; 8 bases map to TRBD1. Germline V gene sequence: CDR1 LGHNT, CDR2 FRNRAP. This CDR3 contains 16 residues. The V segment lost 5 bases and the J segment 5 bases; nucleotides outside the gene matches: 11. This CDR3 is CASGPSQGAFYQPQHF. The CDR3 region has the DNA TGTGCTAGTGGTCCATCCCAGGGGGCCTTCTATCAGCCCCAGCATTTT.

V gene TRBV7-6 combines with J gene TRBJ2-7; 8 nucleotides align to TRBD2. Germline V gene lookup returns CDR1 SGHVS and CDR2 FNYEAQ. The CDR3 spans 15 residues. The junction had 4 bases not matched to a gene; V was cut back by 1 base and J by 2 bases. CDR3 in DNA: TGTGCCAGCAGCTTAGAGCCGGGAGGGACCTACGAGCAGTACTTC. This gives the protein CASSLEPGGTYEQYF.

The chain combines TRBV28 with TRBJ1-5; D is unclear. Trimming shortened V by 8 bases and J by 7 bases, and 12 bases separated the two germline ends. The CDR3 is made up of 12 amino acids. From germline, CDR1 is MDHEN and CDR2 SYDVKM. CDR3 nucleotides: TGTGCCAGCGTGCGGGCGGGACAGCCCCAGCATTTT. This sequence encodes CASVRAGQPQHF.

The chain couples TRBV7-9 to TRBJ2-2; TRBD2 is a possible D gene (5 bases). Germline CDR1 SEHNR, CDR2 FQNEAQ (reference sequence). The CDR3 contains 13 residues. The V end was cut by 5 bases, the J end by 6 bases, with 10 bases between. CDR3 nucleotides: TGTGCCAGCAGCCCCGGGATAGCCGGGGAGCTGTTTTTT. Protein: CASSPGIAGELFF.

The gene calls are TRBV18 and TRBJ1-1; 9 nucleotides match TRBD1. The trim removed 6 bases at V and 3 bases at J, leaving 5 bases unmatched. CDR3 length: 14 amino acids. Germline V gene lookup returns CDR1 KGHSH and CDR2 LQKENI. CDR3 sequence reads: CASSERTGDTEAFF. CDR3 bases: TGTGCCAGCTCTGAAAGGACAGGGGACACTGAAGCTTTCTTT.

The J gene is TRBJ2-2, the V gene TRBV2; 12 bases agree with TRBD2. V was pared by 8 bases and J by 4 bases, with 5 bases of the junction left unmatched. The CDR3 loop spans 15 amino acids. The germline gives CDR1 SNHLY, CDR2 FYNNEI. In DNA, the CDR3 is TGTGCCAGCGGGGCTAGCGGGAGGGGCACCGGGGAGCTGTTTTTT. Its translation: CASGASGRGTGELFF.

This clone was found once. CDR3 sequence reads: CASSLGGTSHNNEQFF. The CDR3 region has the DNA TGTGCCAGCAGCCTCGGCGGGACGAGCCATAACAATGAGCAGTTCTTC. This chain joins TRBV5-4 and TRBJ2-1; D perhaps matches TRBD2 (6 bases). The germline V gene has CDR1 SGHNT and CDR2 YYREEE (reference sequence). The CDR3 is made up of 16 amino acids. Trimming left V 4 bases short and J 5 bases short, with 19 bases between.

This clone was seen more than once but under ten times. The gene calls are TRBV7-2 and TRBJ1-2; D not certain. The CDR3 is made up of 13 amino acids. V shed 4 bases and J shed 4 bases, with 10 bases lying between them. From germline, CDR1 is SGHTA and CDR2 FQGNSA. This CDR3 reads CASSSRVVYGYTF. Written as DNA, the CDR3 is TGTGCCAGCAGCTCCCGGGTTGTCTATGGCTACACCTTC.

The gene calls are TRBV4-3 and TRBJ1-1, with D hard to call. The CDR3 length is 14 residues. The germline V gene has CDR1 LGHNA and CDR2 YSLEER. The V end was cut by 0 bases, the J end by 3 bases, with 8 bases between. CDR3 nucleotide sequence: TGCGCCAGCAGCCAAGATAAATCGGACACTGAAGCTTTCTTT. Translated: CASSQDKSDTEAFF.